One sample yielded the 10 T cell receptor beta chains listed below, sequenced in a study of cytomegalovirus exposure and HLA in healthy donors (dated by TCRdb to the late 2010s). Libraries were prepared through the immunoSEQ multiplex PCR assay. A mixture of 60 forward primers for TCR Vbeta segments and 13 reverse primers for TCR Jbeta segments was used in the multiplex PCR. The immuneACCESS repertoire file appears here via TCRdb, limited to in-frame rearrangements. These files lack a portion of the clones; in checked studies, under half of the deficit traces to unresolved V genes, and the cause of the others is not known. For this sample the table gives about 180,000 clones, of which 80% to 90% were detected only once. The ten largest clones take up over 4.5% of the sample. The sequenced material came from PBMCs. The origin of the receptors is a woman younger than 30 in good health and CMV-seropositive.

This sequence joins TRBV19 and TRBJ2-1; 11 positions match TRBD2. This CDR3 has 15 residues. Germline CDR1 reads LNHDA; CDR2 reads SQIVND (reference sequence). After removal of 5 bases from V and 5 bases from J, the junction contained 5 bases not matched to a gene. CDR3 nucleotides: TGTGCCAGTAGTTCGACTAGCGGGGTTCACAATGAGCAGTTCTTC. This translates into CASSSTSGVHNEQFF.

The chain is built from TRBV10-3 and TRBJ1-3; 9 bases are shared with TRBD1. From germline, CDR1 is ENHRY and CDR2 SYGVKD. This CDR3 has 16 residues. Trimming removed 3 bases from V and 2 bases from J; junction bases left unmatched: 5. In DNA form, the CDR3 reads TGTGCCATCAGTGAAGGTTGGACAGGGGCTGGAAACACCATATATTTT. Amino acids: CAISEGWTGAGNTIYF.

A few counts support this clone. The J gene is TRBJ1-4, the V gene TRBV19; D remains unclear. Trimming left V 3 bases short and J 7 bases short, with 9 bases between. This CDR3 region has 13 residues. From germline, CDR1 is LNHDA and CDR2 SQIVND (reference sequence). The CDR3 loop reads CASSMWLFEKLFF. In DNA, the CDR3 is TGTGCCAGTAGTATGTGGCTGTTTGAAAAACTGTTTTTT.

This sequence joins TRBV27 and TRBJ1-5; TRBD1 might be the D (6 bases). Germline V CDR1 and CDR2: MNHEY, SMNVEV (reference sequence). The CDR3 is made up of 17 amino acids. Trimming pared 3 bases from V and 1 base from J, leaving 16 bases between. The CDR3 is CASSLYPDQGSNQPQHF. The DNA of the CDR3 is TGTGCCAGCAGTTTGTACCCCGACCAGGGGAGCAATCAGCCCCAGCATTTT.

CDR3 loop: CASSNRYSNQPQHF. The CDR3 DNA follows: TGTGCCAGCTCCAACAGATATAGCAATCAGCCCCAGCATTTT. The chain carries TRBV6-1 and TRBJ1-5; D call uncertain. Germline-derived CDR1 and CDR2 are MNHNS and SASEGT. V was shortened by 8 bases and J by 0 bases, with 11 bases between the two germline ends. The CDR3 consists of 14 residues.

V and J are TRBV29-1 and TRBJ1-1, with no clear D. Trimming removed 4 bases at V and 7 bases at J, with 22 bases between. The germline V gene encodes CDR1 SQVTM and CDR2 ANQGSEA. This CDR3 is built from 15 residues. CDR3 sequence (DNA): TGCAGCGTTGCCGGGAATCAGGTAATCATGGGTGAAGCTTTCTTT. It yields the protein CSVAGNQVIMGEAFF. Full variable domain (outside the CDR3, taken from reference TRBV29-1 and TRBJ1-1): SAVISQKPSRDICQRGTSLTIQCQVDSQVTMMFWYRQQPGQSLTLIATANQGSEATYESGFVIDKFPISRPNLTFSTLTVSNMSPEDSSIYLCSVAGNQVIMGEAFFGQGTRLTVV.

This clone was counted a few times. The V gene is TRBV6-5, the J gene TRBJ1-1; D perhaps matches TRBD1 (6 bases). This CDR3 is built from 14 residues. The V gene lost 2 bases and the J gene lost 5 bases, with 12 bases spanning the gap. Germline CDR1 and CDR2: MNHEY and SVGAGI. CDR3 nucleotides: TGTGCCAGCAGTTACCGCAACAGGGAAACTGAAGCTTTCTTT. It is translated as CASSYRNRETEAFF.

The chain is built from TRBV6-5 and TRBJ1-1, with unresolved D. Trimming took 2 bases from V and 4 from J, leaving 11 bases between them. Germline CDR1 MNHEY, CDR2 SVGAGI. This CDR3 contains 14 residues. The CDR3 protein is CASSYSGALTEAFF. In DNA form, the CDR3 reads TGTGCCAGCAGTTACAGCGGCGCGCTCACTGAAGCTTTCTTT.

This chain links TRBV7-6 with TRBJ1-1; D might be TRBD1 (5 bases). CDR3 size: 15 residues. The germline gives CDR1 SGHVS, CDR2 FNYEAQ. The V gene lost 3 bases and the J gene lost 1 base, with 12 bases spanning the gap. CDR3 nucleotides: TGTGCCAGCAGCTTTCCGAGGCAGGGGAACACTGAAGCTTTCTTT. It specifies CASSFPRQGNTEAFF.

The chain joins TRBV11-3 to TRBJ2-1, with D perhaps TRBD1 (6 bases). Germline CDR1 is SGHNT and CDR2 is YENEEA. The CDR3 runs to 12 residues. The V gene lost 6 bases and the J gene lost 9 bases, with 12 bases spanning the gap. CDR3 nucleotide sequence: TGTGCCAGCAGGGAACAGGGTGGTGAGCAGTTCTTC. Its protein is CASREQGGEQFF.